The rows below give T cell receptor beta chains drawn from one sample of a study of neurological immune-mediated disorders. TCRdb fed the 5' RACE reads into MiXCR, producing one record per CDR3 protein. The sample includes 60,000 to 80,000 distinct CDR3 sequences, under 5% of them seen just once. The sequenced sample was PBMCs. The source is a woman aged 50 to 60 with multiple sclerosis. Both conserved end residues are part of each CDR3. The D gene is left open where the match is weak. Clone size is given for some rows only: seen once, a few or many times, or a class if the clone is expanded.

>TRBV6-6|TRBJ1-5|many|.
CASMRGGSTNQPQHF
TGTGCCAGCATGAGGGGGGGTTCCACCAATCAGCCCCAGCATTTT
>TRBV6-6|TRBJ1-5|few|TRBD1
CASSYSIGGSNQPQHF
TGTGCCAGCAGTTACTCGATAGGGGGCAGCAATCAGCCCCAGCATTTT
>TRBV5-1|TRBJ1-4|many|.
CASSLGSLNEKLFF
TGCGCCAGCAGCTTGGGCAGCTTGAATGAAAAACTGTTTTTT
>TRBV5-1|TRBJ2-2|many|.
CASSPIPGGELFF
TGCGCCAGCAGCCCCATTCCGGGCGGGGAGCTGTTTTTT
>TRBV7-8|TRBJ1-5|many|.
CASSLASPGSNQPQHF
TGTGCCAGCAGCTTAGCGTCCCCAGGTAGCAATCAGCCCCAGCATTTT
>TRBV24-1|TRBJ2-1|many|TRBD2
CATSDPASGGRSYNEQFF
TGTGCCACCAGTGATCCGGCTAGCGGGGGGAGGTCCTACAATGAGCAGTTCTTC
>TRBV15|TRBJ2-5|many|.
CATSPRDIPAAQYF
TGTGCCACCAGCCCACGGGACATCCCCGCGGCCCAGTACTTC
>TRBV4-2|TRBJ2-3|many|TRBD2
CASSQDLSLAGTDTQYF
TGCGCCAGCAGCCAAGATCTTTCGCTAGCGGGCACAGATACGCAGTATTTT
>TRBV5-1|TRBJ2-1|many|.
CASSLGPNNEQFF
TGCGCCAGCAGCTTGGGGCCCAACAATGAGCAGTTCTTC
>TRBV5-1|TRBJ2-2|many|TRBD1
CASSLWQGADGELFF
TGCGCCAGCAGCTTGTGGCAGGGGGCTGACGGGGAGCTGTTTTTT
>TRBV12-3/TRBV12-4|TRBJ2-1|many|TRBD2
CASTETSGGAGEQFF
TGTGCCAGCACGGAAACTAGCGGGGGGGCCGGTGAGCAGTTCTTC
>TRBV10-1|TRBJ2-5|.|.
CASSENGEETQYF
TGCGCCAGCAGTGAGAACGGGGAAGAGACCCAGTACTTC
>TRBV7-2|TRBJ2-4|many|.
CASSLLQGRAKNIQYF
TGTGCCAGCAGCTTGCTGCAGGGGAGGGCCAAAAACATTCAGTACTTC
>TRBV20-1|TRBJ2-4|many|TRBD2
CSARVASGGAGINIQYF
TGCAGTGCTAGAGTAGCAAGCGGGGGCGCCGGTATAAACATTCAGTACTTC
>TRBV29-1|TRBJ1-1|many|.
CSVGLVNTEAFF
TGCAGCGTTGGGCTTGTGAACACTGAAGCTTTCTTT
>TRBV7-2|TRBJ1-2|many|.
CASPASGTLNYGYTF
TGTGCCAGCCCCGCCTCCGGGACACTGAACTATGGCTACACCTTC
>TRBV18|TRBJ2-5|many|.
CASSDSPETQYF
TGTGCCAGCTCAGACAGTCCAGAGACCCAGTACTTC
>TRBV5-1|TRBJ2-1|few|.
CASSLPKGGSVYNEQFF
TGCGCCAGCAGCTTGCCGAAGGGGGGAAGTGTCTACAATGAGCAGTTCTTC
>TRBV10-2|TRBJ1-5|many|.
CASSQGDQPQHF
TGCGCCAGCAGCCAGGGTGATCAGCCCCAGCATTTT
>TRBV4-3|TRBJ1-5|many|.
CASSQRPDQPQHF
TGCGCCAGCAGCCAAAGACCGGATCAGCCCCAGCATTTT
>TRBV6-1|TRBJ1-5|many|.
CASDGGGGNQPQNF
TGTGCCAGCGATGGGGGTGGTGGCAATCAGCCCCAGAATTTT
>TRBV5-1|TRBJ2-1|many|.
CASSLFGGSSYNEQFF
TGCGCCAGCAGCTTGTTTGGCGGAAGCTCCTACAATGAGCAGTTCTTC
>TRBV20-1|TRBJ1-5|many|.
CSATEYSNQPQHF
TGCAGTGCTACGGAATATAGCAATCAGCCCCAGCATTTT
>TRBV4-3|TRBJ2-1|many|.
CASSQDERPRAPNEQFF
TGCGCCAGCAGCCAAGATGAGAGGCCGCGAGCGCCCAATGAGCAGTTCTTC
>TRBV18|TRBJ2-2|many|TRBD1
CASSPRDRVNTGELFF
TGTGCCAGCTCACCCCGGGACAGGGTGAACACCGGGGAGCTGTTTTTT
>TRBV14|TRBJ1-1|.|TRBD1
CASSQQTGGGTEAFF
TGTGCCAGCAGCCAACAGACAGGGGGGGGAACTGAAGCTTTCTTT
>TRBV4-3|TRBJ2-5|.|TRBD1
CASSRDDRGETQYF
TGCGCCAGCAGCCGGGACGACAGGGGAGAGACCCAGTACTTC
>TRBV27|TRBJ2-7|.|TRBD1
CASSFGTDYEQYF
TGTGCCAGCAGTTTTGGGACAGACTACGAGCAGTACTTC
>TRBV20-1|TRBJ2-3|many|TRBD2
CSAPPIAGVTDTQYF
TGCAGTGCGCCCCCCATCGCGGGGGTCACAGATACGCAGTATTTT
>TRBV7-8|TRBJ1-2|many|TRBD1
CASSLVRFGQGREGYTF
TGTGCCAGCAGCTTAGTCCGATTCGGACAGGGAAGAGAAGGCTACACCTTC
>TRBV20-1|TRBJ1-2|many|.
CSARDQRKSGYTF
TGCAGTGCTAGAGATCAGAGGAAGAGCGGCTACACCTTC
>TRBV6-1|TRBJ1-2|.|TRBD1
CAGDRGNYGYTF
TGTGCCGGCGACAGGGGTAACTATGGCTACACCTTC
>TRBV20-1|TRBJ2-1|many|.
CSARARGISYNEQFF
TGCAGTGCTAGAGCCCGGGGGATCTCCTACAATGAGCAGTTCTTC
>TRBV29-1|TRBJ2-1|many|.
CSVEPPSNEQFF
TGCAGCGTTGAACCCCCAAGCAATGAGCAGTTCTTC
>TRBV21-1|TRBJ2-5|many|.
CASSKWTTQETQYF
TGTGCCAGCAGCAAATGGACCACCCAAGAGACCCAGTACTTC
>TRBV20-1|TRBJ2-5|many|TRBD2
CSARASGETETQYF
TGCAGTGCGAGGGCTAGCGGGGAAACAGAGACCCAGTACTTC
>TRBV12-3/TRBV12-4|TRBJ1-6|few|.
CASSSTGLDSPLNF
TGTGCCAGCAGTTCTACAGGGTTGGATTCACCCCTCAACTTT
>TRBV7-2|TRBJ1-1|many|.
CASSLGGATEAFF
TGTGCCAGCAGCTTAGGAGGGGCCACTGAAGCTTTCTTT
>TRBV6-5|TRBJ1-2|many|TRBD1
CASSYATGQVDGYTF
TGTGCCAGCAGTTACGCTACCGGACAGGTGGATGGCTACACCTTC
>TRBV28|TRBJ1-2|many|TRBD1
CASSLVRQGYGYTF
TGTGCCAGCAGTTTGGTAAGACAGGGATATGGCTACACCTTC
>TRBV19|TRBJ1-5|few|TRBD1
CASSLGQGEQPQHF
TGTGCCAGTAGTCTGGGACAGGGTGAGCAGCCCCAGCATTTT
>TRBV29-1|TRBJ2-3|few|.
CSVRGTDGNTQYF
TGCAGCGTTAGGGGGACCGACGGGAATACGCAGTATTTT
>TRBV24-1|TRBJ1-1|many|TRBD1
CATSEGPGGPNTEAFF
TGTGCCACCAGTGAGGGACCAGGGGGGCCGAACACTGAAGCTTTCTTT
>TRBV10-3|TRBJ2-7|.|.
CAISALASSYEQYF
TGTGCCATCAGTGCGCTAGCGAGCTCCTACGAGCAGTACTTC
>TRBV7-6|TRBJ1-5|many|.
CASSSTANQPQHF
TGTGCCAGCAGCTCGACAGCGAATCAGCCCCAGCATTTT
>TRBV4-1|TRBJ1-6|many|TRBD1
CASSQDNDRVRNSPLHF
TGCGCCAGCAGCCAAGATAACGACAGGGTGAGGAATTCACCCCTCCACTTT
>TRBV6-2/TRBV6-3|TRBJ1-1|many|.
CASSPPWTVEAFF
TGTGCCAGCAGTCCTCCCTGGACAGTTGAAGCTTTCTTT
>TRBV12-3/TRBV12-4|TRBJ2-7|many|.
CASSLFQSSYEQYF
TGTGCCAGCAGTTTGTTTCAGAGCTCCTACGAGCAGTACTTC
>TRBV7-2|TRBJ2-1|many|.
CASRPEGGEQFF
TGTGCCAGCAGGCCGGAGGGGGGGGAGCAGTTCTTC
>TRBV5-1|TRBJ2-1|many|.
CASSRTGLGLNTYNEQFF
TGCGCCAGCAGCCGAACTGGGCTGGGACTCAATACGTACAATGAGCAGTTCTTC
>TRBV7-6|TRBJ2-1|.|.
CASSLGSLRSYNEQFF
TGTGCCAGCAGCTTAGGATCTCTAAGATCCTACAATGAGCAGTTCTTC
>TRBV5-1|TRBJ2-1|many|TRBD1
CASSPTTGNNEQFF
TGCGCCAGCAGCCCCACGACAGGGAACAATGAGCAGTTCTTC
>TRBV7-8|TRBJ1-1|.|.
CASRSEWGNTEAFF
TGTGCCAGCAGATCCGAATGGGGGAACACTGAAGCTTTCTTT
>TRBV14|TRBJ2-3|.|TRBD2
CASSPGLAGGTDTQYF
TGTGCCAGCAGCCCCGGACTAGCGGGGGGCACAGATACGCAGTATTTT
>TRBV5-1|TRBJ1-3|many|.
CASSYGNTIYF
TGCGCCAGCAGCTACGGAAACACCATATATTTT
>TRBV7-2|TRBJ1-1|many|.
CASSLGYFRDTEAFF
TGTGCCAGCAGCTTAGGATATTTCCGGGACACTGAAGCTTTCTTT
>TRBV2|TRBJ1-1|many|.
CASITNTEAFF
TGTGCCAGCATAACCAACACTGAAGCTTTCTTT